This TCR beta chain originates from a study of T cells in Graves' hyperthyroidism and ophthalmopathy (dated by TCRdb to the late 2010s). Regarding the research as a whole: To identify distinguishing TCR V-J signatures, a discovery cohort of 90 to 100 patients was used, comprising 43 with Graves' ophthalmopathy and some 57 with stable Graves' hyperthyroidism. Prospective prediction of ophthalmopathy was tested in an independent validation cohort of under 20 hyperthyroidism patients and some 17 patients who later progressed to ophthalmopathy. For training and testing, the roughly 100 patients in the discovery cohort were randomly divided in a 7:3 ratio. In over five Graves' hyperthyroidism patients, the study also compared T-cell repertoires from thyroid tissue with T-cell repertoires from blood. Following sampling, methimazole starting at 30 mg daily was given to hyperthyroidism patients, and high-dose intravenous methylprednisolone was given to ophthalmopathy patients. According to the paper, TCR Vbeta CDR3 sequencing was carried out on about 140 peripheral blood samples, which came from approximately 41 ophthalmopathy, around 74 hyperthyroidism and approximately 17 progressor patients. Broader findings and caveats from the paper: During validation, the model predicted progression to ophthalmopathy a median of roughly six months ahead of onset, with 60% to 71% sensitivity and under 85% specificity. No statistical method was used to set the sample size in advance, and investigators knew the group allocation. Most expanded thyroid clonotypes (frequency above 0.001) were also detected in blood, suggesting blood repertoires may reflect thyroid immune responses. In cross-validation, a model built on a 13 V-J signature told ophthalmopathy apart from stable hyperthyroidism with approximately 91% sensitivity and around 84% specificity, and in testing the same model reached 80%/75%.

Any patient with an uncontrolled infection, another autoimmune disease, pregnancy or lactation was excluded. Diagnoses were established on the basis of clinical symptoms, serum thyroxine and TRAb, thyroid ultrasound, and orbital computed tomography. Total RNA was extracted with Trizol reagent, and quality was checked on an Agilent 2100 Bioanalyzer. Amplification of TCR beta CDR3 regions was carried out from RNA transcripts. The first round of RT-PCR for the TCR CDR3 was performed with the HTBI primer set and the Qiagen OneStep RT-PCR kit. Libraries were constructed in a second round of multiplex PCR, after which size selection and purification were performed. Paired-end sequencing of the libraries was performed with 100 bp reads on an Illumina HiSeq2000. Regarding the original processing steps: SOAPnuke was used to process the raw data, with reads discarded if the reads contained adapters or uncalled bases, had a mean Phred below 15, or lacked an exact constant-primer or identifier match. COPE v1.2.5 was used to merge the high-quality paired reads, and each unique nucleotide sequence was defined as a clonotype. Clonotypes were aligned to IMGT TRBV, TRBD and TRBJ reference segments using MiTCR v1.1. The analysis was restricted to V-J combinations with a frequency above 0.0001, which together covered 99% to 99.2% of the repertoires. A TCS score was defined as the ratio between F50 (clonal expansion) and ExV (chaos), using BLOSUM62-based TCRdist between CDR3 peptides within each V-J. Welch's t-statistics and random forest reduced several hundred V-J features to about 12, which were used in a naive Bayes classifier (R e1071). The similarity between thyroid and blood repertoires was quantified using the Morisita-Horn index. The public reads were quality trimmed at Q25 with fastp and then assembled into clones with MiXCR by TCRdb, keeping productive beta chains. Every entry covers one CDR3 protein and lists the most common genes and DNA from its rows. Clone size and V and J calls follow TCRdb, not the original study. In all, the sample holds roughly 510,000 distinct CDR3 sequences, and about 46% of those were seen once. The ten largest clones add up to about two fifths of the sample.

CDR3 length: 15 amino acids, cysteine to phenylalanine. The DNA shown is the 45-base CDR3, in frame from base 1. The junction shows trimming of 10 bases on V and 4 bases on J, and the gene matches do not reach 14 bases of it. CDR1 and CDR2 (MNHGY, SVAAGI) derive from the germline V gene. About this clonotype itself: It lacks a known antigen. No base-level quality is on record; no much larger clone is a single base apart.

Source material: peripheral blood or thyroid tissue (not recorded which). This chain joins TRBV6-9 to TRBJ2-5; 8 central nucleotides agree with TRBD2. The TCR comes from an adult woman with Graves' disease, either hyperthyroidism or ophthalmopathy (not recorded which). The DNA sequence is given as TGTGCCACCCGTAGCGGGATGCCCGGGGCAGAGACCCAGTACTTC. This gives the protein CATRSGMPGAETQYF.